This entry is about one T cell receptor beta chain. Antigen: not known. Trimming removed 3 bases at V and 9 bases at J, with 15 bases between. Germline lookup yields CDR1 MRHNA and CDR2 SNTAGT. This CDR3 contains 14 residues. PCR employed 60 Vbeta and 13 Jbeta primers. Profiling relied on immunoSEQ multiplex PCR, and the TCRdb table lists in-frame clones only, not all of them. The sample comprises about 130,000 clones, 77% of which are singletons, and 3.5% to 5% rests with the top ten. The data originate from a study of cytomegalovirus exposure and HLA in healthy donors. Study outcomes and limitations: Compared with the roughly 700-donor mean, an Asian-associated ancestry cluster reportedly had fewer N-insertions, according to a later analysis.

This sequence was found in a male donor in good health and CMV-seropositive. Sequenced input: PBMCs. The V and J genes are TRBV6-4 and TRBJ2-1; D possibly corresponds to TRBD2 (6 bases). Here the CDR3 DNA reads TGTGCCAGCAGTGAGACGGGAGACAAGGGTGAGCAGTTCTTC. It encodes CASSETGDKGEQFF.